This record looks at one TCR beta chain sequence and its context. These data come from a study of T cell changes during pregnancy in multiple sclerosis. Clones were sequenced by immunoSEQ multiplex PCR, and TCRdb holds only the in-frame ones, with some missing. This sample yields approximately 53,000 clones, of which around nine tenths are seen a single time; around 0.25% belongs to the top ten. The junction had 4 bases not matched to a gene; V was cut back by 5 bases and J by 1 base. The CDR3 has 15 residues. Germline CDR1 MNHEY, CDR2 SVGAGI. The specimen was CD4+ T cells from peripheral blood mononuclear cells, collected in the second trimester of pregnancy. The rearrangement uses TRBV6-5 and TRBJ1-3; 8 nucleotides line up with TRBD1. This TCR was sampled from a female donor with multiple sclerosis, enrolled in a pregnancy study. CDR3 DNA: TGTGCCAGCAGTCAGAGGACAGGGTCTGGAAACACCATATATTTT. This codes for CASSQRTGSGNTIYF.